One and the same sample provided the 22 T cell receptor beta chains below, sequenced in a study of response to subunit inactivated influenza vaccine. TCRdb re-derived calls from the RT-PCR reads in MiXCR, one entry per CDR3 protein. The profile shows approximately 700,000 distinct CDR3 sequences, about 15% of them singletons. The sequenced sample was PBMCs from blood, obtained 11 to 12 days after vaccination. These receptors were obtained from a man over 45 who received an inactivated influenza vaccine.

This rearrangement joins TRBV7-2 to TRBJ2-5, with 8 bases that match TRBD2. Trimming removed 0 bases from V and 1 base from J; junction bases left unmatched: 7. Germline values: CDR1 SGHTA, CDR2 FQGNSA. The CDR3 extends over 17 amino acids. CDR3 sequence (DNA): TGTGCCAGCAGCTTAGCACCCCTAACTAGCGGCCAAGAGACCCAGTACTTC. It translates to CASSLAPLTSGQETQYF.

V usage is TRBV12-3 or TRBV12-4 and J usage is TRBJ2-2; the D gene is possibly TRBD2 (6 bases). The CDR3 has 16 residues. V was shortened by 1 base and J by 4 bases, with 13 bases between the two germline ends. CDR3 DNA: TGTGCCAGCAGTTTAGAGGCGGGAAGCGGCACCGGGGAGCTGTTTTTT. This sequence encodes CASSLEAGSGTGELFF.

V is TRBV20-1 and J is TRBJ2-1, with D tentatively TRBD2 (5 bases). Trimming took off 2 bases at V and 4 bases at J, with 18 bases between the two ends. The CDR3 is 16 residues long. Germline-derived CDR1 and CDR2 are DFQATT and SNEGSKA (reference sequence). The chain's CDR3 is CSARTLGLALYNEQFF. CDR3 bases: TGCAGTGCTAGAACCCTCGGGCTAGCCCTTTACAATGAGCAGTTCTTC.

CDR3 coding DNA: TGTGCCAGCAGTGATCCCGGGACAGGCCACTACGAGCAGTACTTC. Its protein is CASSDPGTGHYEQYF. The chain uses TRBV25-1 and TRBJ2-7, with TRBD1 identical over 8 bases. This CDR3 has 15 residues. Germline V gene sequence: CDR1 MGHDK, CDR2 SYGVNS. Unmatched junction bases numbered 7, after V lost 3 bases and J lost 3 bases.

CDR3 bases: TGCAGTGCTAGAGGTACCGGGTCCCTGTGGGCTTTCTTT. Its protein product is CSARGTGSLWAFF. The chain couples TRBV20-1 to TRBJ1-1; D gene unclear. V was shortened by 1 base and J by 11 bases, with 17 bases between the two germline ends. CDR3 length: 13 residues. Germline V CDR1 and CDR2: DFQATT, SNEGSKA (reference sequence).

V gene TRBV3-1 combines with J gene TRBJ2-4, with 9 bases lining up with TRBD2. Trimming took 0 bases from V and 4 from J; bases not matched to a gene: 4. CDR3 size: 16 residues. Germline CDR1 and CDR2: LGHDT and YNNKEL (reference sequence). CDR3 sequence reads: CASSQDLAGGKNIQYF. In nucleotides, the CDR3 is TGTGCCAGCAGCCAAGATCTGGCGGGGGGGAAAAACATTCAGTACTTC.

This chain links TRBV7-2 with TRBJ2-1, with 8 positions matching TRBD1. The germline gives CDR1 SGHTA, CDR2 FQGNSA. The CDR3 sequence is 16 residues long. Trimming at V came to 0 bases and at J to 4 bases, leaving 5 bases not matched to a gene. CDR3 protein: CASSLAGTGPYNEQFF. Here the CDR3 DNA reads TGTGCCAGCAGCTTAGCGGGGACAGGCCCTTACAATGAGCAGTTCTTC.

CDR3 loop: CASRAGTGRAPSFF. The CDR3 DNA is TGTGCCAGCAGGGCCGGGACAGGGAGAGCCCCGTCGTTCTTC. The chain combines TRBV28 with TRBJ2-1; 9 bases fit TRBD1. The germline V gene has CDR1 MDHEN and CDR2 SYDVKM. The V segment lost 6 bases and the J segment 15 bases; nucleotides outside the gene matches: 15. The CDR3 loop spans 14 amino acids.

This clonotype has a handful of counts. The chain is built from TRBV5-1 and TRBJ1-2, with D perhaps TRBD1 (6 bases). The germline CDR1 and CDR2 sequences are SGHRS and YFSETQ. The CDR3 is 15 amino acids. V shed 3 bases and J shed 3 bases, with 15 bases lying between them. The chain's CDR3 is CASSSQGLYDYGYTF. In DNA form, the CDR3 reads TGCGCCAGCAGCTCCCAGGGGCTTTATGACTATGGCTACACCTTC.

The J gene is TRBJ1-4, the V gene TRBV6-1; no clear D. The CDR3 covers 17 residues. Germline assignment: CDR1 MNHNS and CDR2 SASEGT. V was pared by 6 bases and J by 0 bases, with 17 bases between. This CDR3 reads CASSSDLFSATNEKLFF. The DNA for the CDR3 is TGTGCCAGCAGCTCTGACCTTTTTTCAGCAACTAATGAAAAACTGTTTTTT.

This clonotype was seen repeatedly, ten times or more. The chain couples TRBV6-6 to TRBJ2-5; D call uncertain. This CDR3 has 12 residues. V was trimmed by 6 bases and J by 1 base, leaving 6 bases between them. Germline loops: CDR1 MNHNY, CDR2 SVGAGI (reference sequence). Written as DNA, the CDR3 is TGTGCCAGCAGCGACACCCAAGAGACCCAGTACTTC. Encoded protein: CASSDTQETQYF.

The gene calls are TRBV5-1 and TRBJ2-2, with D unclear. Germline V gene lookup returns CDR1 SGHRS and CDR2 YFSETQ. There are 16 residues in the CDR3. V was clipped by 0 bases and J by 1 base, with 10 bases between them. The CDR3 nucleotides are TGCGCCAGCAGCTTGGCGGCCCAGGAGAACACCGGGGAGCTGTTTTTT. It translates to CASSLAAQENTGELFF. The whole variable domain, filled in from reference TRBV5-1 and TRBJ2-2, reads KAGVTQTPRYLIKTRGQQVTLSCSPISGHRSVSWYQQTPGQGLQFLFEYFSETQRNKGNFPGRFSGRQFSNSRSEMNVSTLELGDSALYLCASSLAAQENTGELFFGEGSRLTVL.

This clonotype was picked up a small number of times. The rearrangement joins TRBV12-3 or TRBV12-4 to TRBJ2-2; 9 bases are shared with TRBD2. V was pared by 5 bases and J by 7 bases, with 17 bases of the junction left unmatched. The CDR3 covers 18 residues. The CDR3 DNA sequence: TGTGCCAGCAGTCCACGTTATTACGGCGGGGGGGTCGACGGGGAGCTGTTTTTT. Translated: CASSPRYYGGGVDGELFF.

The chain carries TRBV4-2 and TRBJ2-5, with no clear D. CDR1 is LGHNA, CDR2 YNFKEQ, per germline. The CDR3 runs 14 residues. Trimming removed 0 bases from V and 5 bases from J, with 10 bases in between. The CDR3 nucleotides are TGTGCCAGCAGCCAAGATCGGGCAGATGAGACCCAGTACTTC. Translation gives CASSQDRADETQYF.

This clonotype was observed at least ten times. The V and J genes are TRBV5-1 and TRBJ1-1; no firm D call. The CDR3 spans 12 residues. The V gene's germline CDR1 is SGHRS and CDR2 YFSETQ. V was trimmed by 4 bases and J by 4 bases, leaving 8 bases between them. The chain's CDR3 is CASSPDSTEAFF. In DNA, the CDR3 is TGCGCCAGCAGCCCAGATTCCACTGAAGCTTTCTTT.

In its sample, this clonotype was seen a few times. The chain employs TRBV11-2 and TRBJ2-5; 8 bases fit TRBD1. This CDR3 comprises 20 residues. Germline CDR1 is SGHAT and CDR2 is FQNNGV. With 5 bases clipped from V and 5 bases from J, the junction kept 25 bases outside the gene matches. In DNA form, the CDR3 reads TGTGCCAGCAGCCCAACTTTAACCCAGGGACAGGACGGGGAAGGGGAGACCCAGTACTTC. It codes for CASSPTLTQGQDGEGETQYF.

The gene calls are TRBV24-1 and TRBJ2-1, with 9 bases aligning to TRBD1. Per the germline V gene, CDR1 is KGHDR and CDR2 is SFDVKD. V dropped 6 bases and J dropped 6; count of bases not matched to a gene: 5. CDR3 length equals 14 residues. The CDR3 DNA is TGTGCCACCAGTAACAGGGGGCTCGGCAATGAGCAGTTCTTC. It yields the protein CATSNRGLGNEQFF.

The chain has TRBV28 and TRBJ2-5; D ambiguous. Germline V gene data show CDR1 as MDHEN and CDR2 as SYDVKM. Trimming removed 3 bases at V and 4 bases at J, with 9 bases between. This CDR3 has 13 amino acids. The CDR3 DNA follows: TGTGCCAGCAGTTTTGCGGACCTAGAGACCCAGTACTTC. This encodes CASSFADLETQYF.

This clonotype was recorded a few times. The chain combines TRBV12-3 or TRBV12-4 with TRBJ1-2; maybe TRBD1 (5 bases). The CDR3 extends over 11 amino acids. The V gene lost 6 bases and the J gene lost 8 bases, with 10 bases spanning the gap. CDR3 DNA sequence: TGTGCCAGCAGCCGAGCAGGGGGCTACACCTTC. It encodes CASSRAGGYTF.

There are a few counts of this clonotype. The chain employs TRBV5-5 and TRBJ2-7; D remains ambiguous. Per the germline V gene, CDR1 is SGHKS and CDR2 is YYEKEE (reference sequence). The CDR3 loop spans 15 amino acids. Deletions cut 4 bases from V and 0 bases from J, with 14 bases between. The CDR3 sequence: CASSPPRSSSYEQYF. The CDR3 DNA sequence: TGTGCCAGCAGCCCCCCGCGGTCGAGCTCCTACGAGCAGTACTTC.

The chain employs TRBV20-1 and TRBJ2-5; tentative D call: TRBD1 (5 bases). Germline CDR1 is DFQATT and CDR2 is SNEGSKA (reference sequence). V was shortened by 4 bases and J by 5 bases, with 17 bases between the two germline ends. The CDR3 contains 14 residues. The CDR3 here is CSANTLQVPETQYF. The DNA of the CDR3 is TGCAGTGCTAACACCCTACAGGTGCCCGAGACCCAGTACTTC.

A few counts support this clonotype. CDR3 amino acids: CSAPRTSGNPAETQYF. The CDR3 DNA reads TGCAGTGCTCCCCGGACTAGCGGGAACCCGGCGGAGACCCAGTACTTC. The chain is built from TRBV20-1 and TRBJ2-5, with 12 bases matching TRBD2. V dropped 5 bases and J dropped 5; count of bases not matched to a gene: 12. CDR3 length: 16 amino acids. Germline V gene data show CDR1 as DFQATT and CDR2 as SNEGSKA (reference sequence).